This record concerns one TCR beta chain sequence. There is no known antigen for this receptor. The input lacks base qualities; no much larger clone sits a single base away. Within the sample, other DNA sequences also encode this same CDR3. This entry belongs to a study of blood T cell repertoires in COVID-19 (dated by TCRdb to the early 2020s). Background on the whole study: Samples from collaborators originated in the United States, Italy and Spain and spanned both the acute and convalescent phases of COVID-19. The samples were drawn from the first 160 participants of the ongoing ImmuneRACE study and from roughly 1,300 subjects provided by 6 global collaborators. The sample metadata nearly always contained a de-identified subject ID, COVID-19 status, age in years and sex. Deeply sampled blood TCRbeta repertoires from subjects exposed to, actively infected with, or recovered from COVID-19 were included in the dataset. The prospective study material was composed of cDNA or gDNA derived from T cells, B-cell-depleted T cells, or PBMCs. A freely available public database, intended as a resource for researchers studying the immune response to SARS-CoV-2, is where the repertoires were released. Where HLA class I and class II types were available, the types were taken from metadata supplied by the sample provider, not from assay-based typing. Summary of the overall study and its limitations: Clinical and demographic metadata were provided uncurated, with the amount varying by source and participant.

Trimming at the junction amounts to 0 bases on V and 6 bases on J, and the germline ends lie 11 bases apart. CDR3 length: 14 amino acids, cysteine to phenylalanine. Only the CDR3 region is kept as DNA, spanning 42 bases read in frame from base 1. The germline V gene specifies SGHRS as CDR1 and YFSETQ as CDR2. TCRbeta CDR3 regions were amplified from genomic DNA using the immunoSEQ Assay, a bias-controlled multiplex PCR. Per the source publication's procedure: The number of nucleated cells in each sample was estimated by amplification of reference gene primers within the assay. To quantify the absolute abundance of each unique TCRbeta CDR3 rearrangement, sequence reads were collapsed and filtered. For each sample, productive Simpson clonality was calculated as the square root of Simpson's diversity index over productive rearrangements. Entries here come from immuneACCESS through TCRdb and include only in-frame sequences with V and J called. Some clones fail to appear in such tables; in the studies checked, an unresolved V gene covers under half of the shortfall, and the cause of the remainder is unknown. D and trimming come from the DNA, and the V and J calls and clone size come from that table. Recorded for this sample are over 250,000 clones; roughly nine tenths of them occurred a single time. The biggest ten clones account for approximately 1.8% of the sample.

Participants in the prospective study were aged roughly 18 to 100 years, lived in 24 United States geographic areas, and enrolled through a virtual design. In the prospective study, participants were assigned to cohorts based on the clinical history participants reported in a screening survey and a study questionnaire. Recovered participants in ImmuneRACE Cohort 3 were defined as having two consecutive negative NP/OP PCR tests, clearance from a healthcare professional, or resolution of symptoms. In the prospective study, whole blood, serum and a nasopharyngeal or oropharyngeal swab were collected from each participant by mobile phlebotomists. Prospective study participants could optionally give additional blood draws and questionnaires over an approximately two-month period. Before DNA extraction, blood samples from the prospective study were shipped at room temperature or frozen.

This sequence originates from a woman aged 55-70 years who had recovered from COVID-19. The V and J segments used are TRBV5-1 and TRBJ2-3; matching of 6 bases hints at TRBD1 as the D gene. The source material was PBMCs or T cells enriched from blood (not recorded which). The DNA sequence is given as TGCGCCAGCAGCTTGGACAGGGCGACGGATACGCAGTATTTT. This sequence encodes CASSLDRATDTQYF.